The sequence of this T cell receptor beta chain was determined in a study of blood T cell repertoires in COVID-19. Study-level information: The United States, Italy and Spain supplied acute and convalescent COVID-19 samples. T cells, B-cell-depleted T cells, or PBMCs provided the cDNA or gDNA that served as material.

Two consecutive negative NP/OP PCR tests, clearance, or resolved symptoms defined Cohort 3 recovery. This CDR3 is 16 amino acids long. Per the study methods: Cell counts per sample came from amplifying reference gene primers. Sequencing was performed with immunoSEQ multiplex PCR; in TCRdb, only in-frame clones are kept and a portion is missing. Clone size and V and J calls were adopted from that table, with D and trimming inferred from the DNA. The sample yields 400,000 or so clones, about nine tenths seen once. The sequence came from a man aged 18 to 30 who had recovered from COVID-19. The chain uses TRBV21-1 and TRBJ2-3; the table's D call, TRBD2, has no DNA check behind it. TRBV21-1 is a recognized pseudogene. The specimen was PBMCs or T cells enriched from blood (not recorded which). CDR3 region: CASFPRGAGYTDTQYF. The CDR3 DNA reads as TGTGCCAGCTTCCCCCGGGGGGCGGGTTACACAGATACGCAGTATTTT.